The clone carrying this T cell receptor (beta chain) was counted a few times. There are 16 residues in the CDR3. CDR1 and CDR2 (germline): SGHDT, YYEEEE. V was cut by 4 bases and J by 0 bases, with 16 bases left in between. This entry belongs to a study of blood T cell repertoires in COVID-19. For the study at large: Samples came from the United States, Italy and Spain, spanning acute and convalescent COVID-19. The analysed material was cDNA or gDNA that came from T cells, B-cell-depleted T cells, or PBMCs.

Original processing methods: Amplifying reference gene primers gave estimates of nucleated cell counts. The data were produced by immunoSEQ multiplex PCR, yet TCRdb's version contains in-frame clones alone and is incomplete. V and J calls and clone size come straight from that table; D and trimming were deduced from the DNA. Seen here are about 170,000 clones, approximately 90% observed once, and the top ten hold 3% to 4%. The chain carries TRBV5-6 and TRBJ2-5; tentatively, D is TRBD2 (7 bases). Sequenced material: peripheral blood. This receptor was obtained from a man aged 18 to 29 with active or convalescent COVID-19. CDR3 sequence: CASSAQGGDYQETQYF. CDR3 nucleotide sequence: TGTGCCAGCAGCGCACAGGGAGGGGACTACCAAGAGACCCAGTACTTC. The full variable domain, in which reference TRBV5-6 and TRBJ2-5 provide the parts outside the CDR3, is DAGVTQSPTHLIKTRGQQVTLRCSPKSGHDTVSWYQQALGQGPQFIFQYYEEEERQRGNFPDRFSGHQFPNYSSELNVNALLLGDSALYLCASSAQGGDYQETQYFGPGTRLLVL.